Below are 18 T cell receptor beta chains sequenced from a single sample in a study of blood T cell repertoires in COVID-19. TCRdb's copy holds only in-frame clones and misses some; the assay was immunoSEQ multiplex PCR. Counted here are some 120,000 clones, roughly 83% occurring once; the ten biggest clones make up under 3%. The sequencing sample was made of peripheral blood. The receptors originated from a man under 40 with acute or convalescent COVID-19.

The chain combines TRBV6-5 with TRBJ2-7; 7 positions match TRBD2. Germline V CDR1 and CDR2: MNHEY, SVGAGI. The CDR3 consists of 15 residues. V shed 0 bases and J 6 bases; nucleotides not matched to a gene: 8. The CDR3 region is CASSYSPSSGGEQYV. The CDR3, as DNA: TGTGCCAGCAGTTACTCTCCTAGCTCGGGAGGCGAGCAGTACGTC.

The gene calls are TRBV4-3 and TRBJ2-3; TRBD2 matches 10 bases. Germline values: CDR1 LGHNA, CDR2 YSLEER. V was clipped by 5 bases and J by 8 bases; unmatched bases: 7. The CDR3 loop spans 14 amino acids. In DNA, the CDR3 is TGCGCCAGCAGCACAGCGGGGGGGCGAGGTACGCAGTATTTT. Translating gives CASSTAGGRGTQYF.

The V call is TRBV19, the J call TRBJ2-2; unclear D gene. V lost 5 bases to trimming and J lost 8 bases, with 9 bases between them. Germline CDR1 reads LNHDA; CDR2 reads SQIVND (reference sequence). CDR3 size: 12 residues. The CDR3 nucleotides read TGTGCCAGTAGTCTCTACCGTGGGGAGCTGTTTTTT. Protein sequence: CASSLYRGELFF. Full variable domain (remainder filled in from reference TRBV19 and TRBJ2-2): DGGITQSPKYLFRKEGQNVTLSCEQNLNHDAMYWYRQDPGQGLRLIYYSQIVNDFQKGDIAEGYSVSREKKESFPLTVTSAQKNPTAFYLCASSLYRGELFFGEGSRLTVL.

This sequence joins TRBV6-5 and TRBJ1-1, with no clear D. The CDR3 consists of 12 residues. Trimming removed 4 bases from V and 6 bases from J, with 9 bases in between. The germline CDR1 and CDR2 sequences are MNHEY and SVGAGI. The CDR3 loop reads CASSSAGAEAFF. The DNA of the CDR3 is TGTGCCAGCAGTTCGGCCGGGGCTGAAGCTTTCTTT.

The chain has TRBV5-6 and TRBJ2-2; no reliable D call. The CDR3 length is 13 residues. The germline V gene has CDR1 SGHDT and CDR2 YYEEEE. Trimming pared 4 bases from V and 2 bases from J, leaving 6 bases between. CDR3 in amino acids: CASSEPNTGELFF. In DNA, the CDR3 is TGTGCCAGCAGCGAGCCCAACACCGGGGAGCTGTTTTTT. Looking up the rest from reference TRBV5-6 and TRBJ2-2 gives the full variable domain: DAGVTQSPTHLIKTRGQQVTLRCSPKSGHDTVSWYQQALGQGPQFIFQYYEEEERQRGNFPDRFSGHQFPNYSSELNVNALLLGDSALYLCASSEPNTGELFFGEGSRLTVL.

The chain recombines TRBV19 with TRBJ1-4; weak D call: TRBD1 (6 bases). The CDR3 runs 15 residues. Germline V gives CDR1 LNHDA, CDR2 SQIVND (reference sequence). V lost 3 bases, J lost 3 bases, and 11 bases lay in between. DNA of the CDR3: TGTGCCAGTAGTATTTCGGACAGCCCTAATGAAAAACTGTTTTTT. Protein sequence: CASSISDSPNEKLFF.

This clone came up once. The chain links TRBV18 to TRBJ2-3, with 12 bases aligning to TRBD2. Germline CDR1 and CDR2: KGHSH and LQKENI. CDR3 length: 17 residues. Unmatched junction bases numbered 8, after V lost 5 bases and J lost 2 bases. The CDR3 here is CASSARTSGALTDTQYF. CDR3 DNA: TGTGCCAGCTCAGCACGGACTAGCGGGGCCCTCACAGATACGCAGTATTTT.

This chain connects TRBV7-6 to TRBJ2-2, with D maybe TRBD1 (6 bases). The CDR3 is made up of 18 amino acids. V was trimmed by 1 base and J by 0 bases, leaving 15 bases between them. Germline lookup yields CDR1 SGHVS and CDR2 FNYEAQ. The CDR3 sequence is CASSLEAGEIANTGELFF. CDR3 DNA: TGTGCCAGCAGCTTAGAAGCAGGGGAGATCGCGAACACCGGGGAGCTGTTTTTT.

V and J are TRBV19 and TRBJ2-5; a possible D gene is TRBD1 (5 bases). V was pared by 7 bases and J by 1 base, with 10 bases between. CDR1 and CDR2 from the germline V gene are LNHDA and SQIVND (reference sequence). This CDR3 region has 13 residues. CDR3: CASNQGVQETQYF. CDR3 in DNA: TGTGCCAGTAATCAAGGGGTCCAAGAGACCCAGTACTTC.

The chain carries TRBV27 and TRBJ1-2, with 7 bases lining up with TRBD1. Germline assignment: CDR1 MNHEY and CDR2 SMNVEV (reference sequence). CDR3 size: 13 residues. J gave up 5 bases and V 6 bases, and 6 bases lay outside the gene matches. The CDR3 DNA is TGTGCCAGCAGAGGGACAGACGGGTATGGCTACACCTTC. Its protein is CASRGTDGYGYTF.

This sequence joins TRBV7-9 and TRBJ2-1; 7 nucleotides align to TRBD2. Germline values: CDR1 SEHNR, CDR2 FQNEAQ (reference sequence). V lost 6 bases and J lost 5; bases outside the gene matches: 19. The CDR3 length is 18 residues. CDR3 sequence reads: CASSQPYGPSGYNNEQFF. The CDR3 DNA reads as TGTGCCAGCAGTCAACCATACGGACCTAGCGGCTACAACAATGAGCAGTTCTTC.

This chain connects TRBV5-4 to TRBJ2-1; D ambiguous. In germline, CDR1 is SGHNT, CDR2 YYREEE (reference sequence). V shed 0 bases and J shed 6 bases, with 4 bases lying between them. The CDR3 extends over 12 amino acids. This CDR3 is CASSLGVNEQFF. The DNA of the CDR3 is TGTGCCAGCAGCTTGGGCGTCAATGAGCAGTTCTTC.

The chain combines TRBV11-2 with TRBJ2-1, with a tentative D call TRBD1 (6 bases). The germline gives CDR1 SGHAT, CDR2 FQNNGV. This CDR3 spans 12 amino acids. Trimming removed 1 base at V and 13 bases at J, with 11 bases between. The CDR3 DNA sequence: TGTGCCAGCAGCTTAGCTGGACAGATACAGTTCTTC. Amino acids: CASSLAGQIQFF.

This sequence joins TRBV19 and TRBJ1-1; D possibly corresponds to TRBD1 (6 bases). The CDR3 is 13 amino acids. With 6 bases removed from V and 5 bases from J, the gap between germline ends came to 13 bases. Germline-derived CDR1 and CDR2 are LNHDA and SQIVND (reference sequence). Written as DNA, the CDR3 is TGTGCCAGTAGCTGGGGGCCGGGAACTGAAGCTTTCTTT. This translates into CASSWGPGTEAFF.

V is TRBV6-5 and J is TRBJ1-5; no firm D call. Germline CDR1 MNHEY, CDR2 SVGAGI. Trimming shortened V by 6 bases and J by 9 bases, and 18 bases separated the two germline ends. This CDR3 comprises 14 residues. The CDR3 region has the DNA TGTGCCAGCAGAATAGGTCCAGCCGAGGGGCCCCAGCATTTT. Translation gives CASRIGPAEGPQHF.

The chain is built from TRBV29-1 and TRBJ1-4; 8 bases match TRBD1. This CDR3 region has 14 residues. Germline values: CDR1 SQVTM, CDR2 ANQGSEA. V lost 3 bases, J lost 8 bases, and 8 bases stayed unmatched. For the CDR3, the DNA is TGCAGCGTTGACCCGCAGGGGGCAGGAGAAAAACTGTTTTTT. The encoded protein is CSVDPQGAGEKLFF.

The genes are TRBV10-3 and TRBJ2-1, with D tentatively TRBD2 (5 bases). CDR3 length: 14 amino acids. V lost 2 bases and J lost 5, with 10 bases in between. Germline V gives CDR1 ENHRY, CDR2 SYGVKD. This CDR3 reads CAISETFGDNEQFF. CDR3 DNA: TGTGCCATCAGTGAGACCTTCGGGGACAATGAGCAGTTCTTC.

The chain combines TRBV5-1 with TRBJ2-1, with TRBD2 matching 10 bases. This CDR3 comprises 15 residues. The V and J ends lost 2 bases and 4 bases, in that order; junction bases with no gene match: 3. Germline V gene data show CDR1 as SGHRS and CDR2 as YFSETQ. Here the CDR3 DNA reads TGCGCCAGCAGCTTTGGAGCGGGAGGGTACAATGAGCAGTTCTTC. As protein: CASSFGAGGYNEQFF.